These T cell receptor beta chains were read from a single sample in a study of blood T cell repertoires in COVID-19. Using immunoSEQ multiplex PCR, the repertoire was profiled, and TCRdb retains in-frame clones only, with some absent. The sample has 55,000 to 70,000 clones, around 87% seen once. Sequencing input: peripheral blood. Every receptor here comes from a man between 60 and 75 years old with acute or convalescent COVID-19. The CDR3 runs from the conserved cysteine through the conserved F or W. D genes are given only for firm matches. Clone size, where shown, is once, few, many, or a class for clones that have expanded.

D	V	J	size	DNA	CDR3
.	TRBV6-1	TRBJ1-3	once	TGTGCCAGCAGTGAACGGGGGGACGGAAACACCATATATTTT	CASSERGDGNTIYF
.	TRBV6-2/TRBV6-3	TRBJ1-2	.	TGTGCCAGCAGTTACTCGTTTGGCAGGGATGGCTACACCTTC	CASSYSFGRDGYTF
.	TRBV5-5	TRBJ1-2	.	TGTGCCAGCAGCGGTAATGGACAGTCCTATGGCTACACCTTC	CASSGNGQSYGYTF
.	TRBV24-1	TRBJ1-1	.	TGTGCCACCAGTGATCCTCTGAACACTGAAGCTTTCTTT	CATSDPLNTEAFF
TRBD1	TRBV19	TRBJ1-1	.	TGTGCCACAAAGGACAGGGGGAACACTGAAGCTTTCTTT	CATKDRGNTEAFF
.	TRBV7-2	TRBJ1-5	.	TGTGCCAGCAGCCTGGGACACCAAGTCGGTCAGCCCCAGCATTTT	CASSLGHQVGQPQHF
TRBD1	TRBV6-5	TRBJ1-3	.	TGTGCCAGCAGTAGAAGGACAGGGGCTAACACCATATATTTT	CASSRRTGANTIYF
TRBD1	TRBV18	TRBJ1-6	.	TGTGCCAGCTCACGAACCGGGACAGGGGGCGGAAATTCACCCCTCCACTTT	CASSRTGTGGGNSPLHF
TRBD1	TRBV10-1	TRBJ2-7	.	TGCGCCAGCAGCGACAGGGACGACGAGCAGTACTTC	CASSDRDDEQYF
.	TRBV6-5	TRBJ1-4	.	TGTGCCAGCAGTTATGGCGGCGTGACTAATGAAAAACTGTTTTTT	CASSYGGVTNEKLFF
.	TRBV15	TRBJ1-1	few	TGTGCCACCAGCAGTACCCAGGGGTTCACTGAAGCTTTCTTT	CATSSTQGFTEAFF
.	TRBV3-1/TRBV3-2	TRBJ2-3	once	TGTGCCAGCAGCCAAATAGTAGATACGCAGTATTTT	CASSQIVDTQYF
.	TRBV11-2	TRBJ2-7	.	TGTGCCAGCAGCGCGTACCCCCGGGACACCTCCTACGAGCAGTACTTC	CASSAYPRDTSYEQYF
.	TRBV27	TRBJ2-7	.	TGTGCCAGCAGGCGGAGCTCCTACGAGCAGTACTTC	CASRRSSYEQYF
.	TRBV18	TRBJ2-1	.	TGTGCCAGCTCACGCGCTAGCAGCTCCTACAATGAGCAGTTCTTC	CASSRASSSYNEQFF
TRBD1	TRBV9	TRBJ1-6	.	TGTGCCAGCAGCTTTGGAGGGAGAGGGGGCTTATCACCCCTCCACTTT	CASSFGGRGGLSPLHF
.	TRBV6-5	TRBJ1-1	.	TGTGCCAGCACCCCCCGGCAGGGGAATACTGAAGCTTTCTTT	CASTPRQGNTEAFF
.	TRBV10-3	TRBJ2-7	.	TGTGCCATCAGTGAGATTGCAGGGATCGAGCAGTACTTC	CAISEIAGIEQYF
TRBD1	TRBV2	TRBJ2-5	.	TGTGCCAGCAGGAAGGGGACAGGAGAAGAGACCCAGTACTTC	CASRKGTGEETQYF
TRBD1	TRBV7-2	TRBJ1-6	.	TGTGCCAGCAGCCCCAAGGGACAGGCCCTCGGGGCCCTCCACTTT	CASSPKGQALGALHF
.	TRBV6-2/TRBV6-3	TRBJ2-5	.	TGTGCCAGCAGTCGCCGGACTATCGAGACCCAGTACTTC	CASSRRTIETQYF
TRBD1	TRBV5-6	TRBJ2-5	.	TGTGCCAGCAGCCAGGACAGGGGAGCCGAGGAGACCCAGTACTTC	CASSQDRGAEETQYF
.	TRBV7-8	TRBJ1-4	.	TGTGCCAGCAGCTTAGTGCTGGCAGGGAATGAAAAACTGTTTTTT	CASSLVLAGNEKLFF
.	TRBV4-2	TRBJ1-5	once	TGTGCCAGCAGCCAAGCTACGACAGCATATAGCAATCAGCCCCAGCATTTT	CASSQATTAYSNQPQHF
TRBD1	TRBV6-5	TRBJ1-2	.	TGTGCCAGCAGTTCCCCGGGACAGACTAACTATGGCTACACCTTC	CASSSPGQTNYGYTF
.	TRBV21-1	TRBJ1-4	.	TGTGCCAGCAGCCGATACCCAAACGGGGTCGGCCGGGCGAACGAACTGTTTTTT	CASSRYPNGVGRANELFF
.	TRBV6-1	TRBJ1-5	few	TGTGCCAGCAGTGAAGTGATGGCGGCAGGGGCAATTAATCAGCCCCAGCATTTT	CASSEVMAAGAINQPQHF
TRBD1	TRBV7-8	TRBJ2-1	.	TGTGCCAGCAGCTCCCCGGACAGGGGGCGGAACAATGAGCAGTTCTTC	CASSSPDRGRNNEQFF
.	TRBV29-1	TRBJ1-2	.	TGCAGCGTCATGACAGCCTATGGCTACACCTTC	CSVMTAYGYTF
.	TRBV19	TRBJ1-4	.	TGTGCCAGTAGTACCAACAGGAAACCTAATGAAAAACTGTTTTTT	CASSTNRKPNEKLFF
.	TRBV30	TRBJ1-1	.	TGTGCCTGGACTAGGGGGGGGAACACTGAAGCTTTCTTT	CAWTRGGNTEAFF
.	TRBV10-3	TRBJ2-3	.	TGTGCCATCTCCCCACAGCCTGGGCGGGGCACAGATACGCAGTATTTT	CAISPQPGRGTDTQYF
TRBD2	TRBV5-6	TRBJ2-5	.	TGTGCCAGCAGCTTCGGGGCGGGGGGGACCCAGTACTTC	CASSFGAGGTQYF
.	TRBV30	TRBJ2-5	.	TGTGCCTGGAATCGGGATCAGGAGACCCAGTACTTC	CAWNRDQETQYF
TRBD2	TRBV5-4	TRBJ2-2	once	TGTGCCAGCAGCTTGGGTGGCGGGGGGGCCCCTCCCGGGGAGCTGTTTTTT	CASSLGGGGAPPGELFF
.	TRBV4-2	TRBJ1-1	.	TGTGCCAGCAGCCAAGAATCAGGGATGAACACTGAAGCTTTCTTT	CASSQESGMNTEAFF
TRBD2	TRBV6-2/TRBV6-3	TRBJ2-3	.	TGTGCCAGCAGTACAGGACTAGCGATCTTAGGAGATACGCAGTATTTT	CASSTGLAILGDTQYF
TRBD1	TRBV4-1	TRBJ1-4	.	TGCGCCAGCAGTCAAGTGCCCACAGGGGGCATTGAAAAACTGTTTTTT	CASSQVPTGGIEKLFF
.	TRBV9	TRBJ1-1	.	TGTGCCAGCAGCGTAGCTCAACAAGCGTGGGTGAACACTGAAGCTTTCTTT	CASSVAQQAWVNTEAFF
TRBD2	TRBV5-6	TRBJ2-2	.	TGTGCCAGCAGCTATGGGACTAGCGGGTCCTACACCGGGGAGCTGTTTTTT	CASSYGTSGSYTGELFF
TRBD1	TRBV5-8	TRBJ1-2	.	TGTGCCAGCAGCTTCCTGGGGGCAGGGGGAGCTAACTATGGCTACACCTTC	CASSFLGAGGANYGYTF
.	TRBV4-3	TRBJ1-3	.	TGCGCCAGCAGCCAATCTCGGGGAAACACCATATATTTT	CASSQSRGNTIYF
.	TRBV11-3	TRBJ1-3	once	TGTGCCAGCAGCTTAGGCGGATCCTCGGGAAACACCATATATTTT	CASSLGGSSGNTIYF
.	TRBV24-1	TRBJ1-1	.	TGTGCCACCAGTGGCAGTTCCACTGAAGCTTTCTTT	CATSGSSTEAFF
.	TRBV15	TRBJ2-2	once	TGTGCCACCAGCAGAGTAAGGCTAGCGAGCACCGGGGAGCTGTTTTTT	CATSRVRLASTGELFF
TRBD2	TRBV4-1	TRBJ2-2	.	TGCGCCAGCAGCCAAGAGGGAGGGGCACGAACCGGGGAGCTGTTTTTT	CASSQEGGARTGELFF
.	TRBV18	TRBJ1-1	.	TGTGCCAGCTCACCACCGGTGGCGGGCTACGGCACTGAAGCTTTCTTT	CASSPPVAGYGTEAFF
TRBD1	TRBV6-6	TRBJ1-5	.	TGTGCCAGCAGCCAGGGGGATTTGGGCAATCAGCCCCAGCATTTT	CASSQGDLGNQPQHF
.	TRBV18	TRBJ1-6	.	TGTGCCAGCTCGGGGGGGACGGATAATTCACCCCTCCACTTT	CASSGGTDNSPLHF
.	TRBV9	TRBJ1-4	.	TGTGCCAGCAGCGCCCTGGGGGGATATAATGAAAAACTGTTTTTT	CASSALGGYNEKLFF
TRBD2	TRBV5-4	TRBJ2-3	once	TGTGCCAGCAGCATATATAGCGGGGGGGCGGTTAGTACGCAGTATTTT	CASSIYSGGAVSTQYF
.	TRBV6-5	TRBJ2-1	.	TGTGCCAGCAGTAGTAGCGGATATTACAATGAGCAGTTCTTC	CASSSSGYYNEQFF
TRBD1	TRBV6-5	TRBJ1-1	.	TGTGCCAGCGGATTGACAGGGACTGAAGCTTTCTTT	CASGLTGTEAFF
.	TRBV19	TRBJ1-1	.	TGTGCCAATCCTTACGGGGACACTGAAGCTTTCTTT	CANPYGDTEAFF
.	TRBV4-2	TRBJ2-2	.	TGTGCCAGCAGCCAAGGGGGGGGCGCCGGGGAGCTGTTTTTT	CASSQGGGAGELFF
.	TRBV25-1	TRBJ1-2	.	TGTGCCAGCAGTGAATCAGGGGCATCAAATGGCTACACCTTC	CASSESGASNGYTF
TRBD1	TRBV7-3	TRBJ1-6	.	TGTGCCAGCAGCTTAGGAGGACAGGGTTCACCCCTCCACTTT	CASSLGGQGSPLHF